This TCR beta chain was retrieved from a study of technical replicates of blood from several donors. Clones were sequenced by immunoSEQ multiplex PCR, and TCRdb holds only the in-frame ones, with some missing. The sample records tens of thousands of clones, around 95% being singletons. The sequenced sample was T cells isolated from PBMCs. This clonotype originated in a human donor in good health.

CDR3 amino acids: CASSLAPGGDNSPLHF. In DNA form, the CDR3 reads TGCGCCAGCAGCTTGGCACCCGGAGGTGATAATTCACCCCTCCACTTT. This chain joins TRBV5-1 and TRBJ1-6; D gene unclear. Deletions cut 0 bases from V and 5 bases from J, with 12 bases between. Germline CDR1 and CDR2: SGHRS and YFSETQ. The CDR3 has 16 residues.